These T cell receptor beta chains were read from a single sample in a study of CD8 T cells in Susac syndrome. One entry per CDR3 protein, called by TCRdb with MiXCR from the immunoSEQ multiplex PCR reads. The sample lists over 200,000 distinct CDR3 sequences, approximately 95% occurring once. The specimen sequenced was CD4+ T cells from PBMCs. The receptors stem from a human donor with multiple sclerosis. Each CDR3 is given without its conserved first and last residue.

ASSEALAGAAPGNEQF	TRBJ2-1	TRBV6-1
SVNQGAGYGYT	TRBJ1-2	TRBV29-1
ASSFHSDQETQY	TRBJ2-5	TRBV5-1
ASSPTARRGRAYT	TRBJ1-2	TRBV25-1
ASSQGRGQGDSPLH	TRBJ1-6	TRBV14
ASSQDGGAWQPQH	TRBJ1-5	TRBV3-1
ASSSVPNTEAF	TRBJ1-1	TRBV3-1
AISEQQGAPYEQY	TRBJ2-7	TRBV10-3
ASSLREGLGYT	TRBJ1-2	TRBV12-3/TRBV12-4
ASSQDRVNTEAF	TRBJ1-1	TRBV6-4
ASSLNGQDTDTQY	TRBJ2-3	TRBV12-3/TRBV12-4
ATGLSQETQY	TRBJ2-5	TRBV2
ACSGTISNSPLH	TRBJ1-6	TRBV30
ASSEGLLVEQF	TRBJ2-1	TRBV5-1
ASSMGLLRNYEQY	TRBJ2-7	TRBV19
ASSLSRGNTDTQY	TRBJ2-3	TRBV5-1
AWCFPGGPQH	TRBJ1-5	TRBV30
ASSLGEGTPEAF	TRBJ1-1	TRBV7-9
ASSTRQGSNYGYT	TRBJ1-2	TRBV9
ASRLDGPGTQY	TRBJ2-5	TRBV6-1
ASSQGTANEKLF	TRBJ1-4	TRBV7-2
ASSRRTGDQPQH	TRBJ1-5	TRBV7-2
ASSLSGTPTPNEQF	TRBJ2-1	TRBV7-8
ASSIGREETQY	TRBJ2-5	TRBV19
ASSGNPVRGGGEQF	TRBJ2-1	TRBV6-1
ASSLSGGANTGELF	TRBJ2-2	TRBV7-7
SARRGQLEQY	TRBJ2-7	TRBV20-1
ASSLWEGTGELF	TRBJ2-2	TRBV27
ASSPPGWSEQF	TRBJ2-1	TRBV3-1
ASTPGQGRAEAF	TRBJ1-1	TRBV27
ASRTRTRSSYNEQF	TRBJ2-1	TRBV6-1
ASSLGGPPNTGELF	TRBJ2-2	TRBV5-4
ASSLGGGSNEQF	TRBJ2-1	TRBV14
ASRDRGQETQY	TRBJ2-5	TRBV5-1
RGSDSYNEQF	TRBJ2-1	TRBV29-1
SAILAGGLGEF	TRBJ2-1	TRBV20-1
ASSFRGPYQETQY	TRBJ2-5	TRBV12-3/TRBV12-4